The source of this T cell receptor (beta chain) is a study of T-cell reconstitution after alpha-beta-depleted transplantation in children. There are many counts of this clonotype. Preparation of the TCRbeta library used unique molecular identifiers. TCRdb re-analysed the PCR reads in MiXCR, keeping a single row per CDR3 protein. This table holds roughly 400,000 distinct CDR3 sequences, approximately 20% found once. The material sequenced was PBMCs from the stem cell graft donor, taken from the stem cell graft. The receptor was isolated from a human donor who donated a stem cell graft to a child with acute myeloid leukemia.

The CDR3 loop is CATSSEIEGRDYIQYF. The CDR3 region has the DNA TGTGCCACCAGCAGCGAGATAGAAGGGAGGGATTACATTCAGTACTTC. The chain has TRBV15 and TRBJ2-4, with 7 bases matching TRBD2. CDR3 length equals 16 residues. The V gene end was trimmed by 3 bases and the J gene end by 8 bases; junction bases not matched to a gene: 13. Germline V lookup: CDR1 LNHNV, CDR2 YYDKDF (reference sequence).